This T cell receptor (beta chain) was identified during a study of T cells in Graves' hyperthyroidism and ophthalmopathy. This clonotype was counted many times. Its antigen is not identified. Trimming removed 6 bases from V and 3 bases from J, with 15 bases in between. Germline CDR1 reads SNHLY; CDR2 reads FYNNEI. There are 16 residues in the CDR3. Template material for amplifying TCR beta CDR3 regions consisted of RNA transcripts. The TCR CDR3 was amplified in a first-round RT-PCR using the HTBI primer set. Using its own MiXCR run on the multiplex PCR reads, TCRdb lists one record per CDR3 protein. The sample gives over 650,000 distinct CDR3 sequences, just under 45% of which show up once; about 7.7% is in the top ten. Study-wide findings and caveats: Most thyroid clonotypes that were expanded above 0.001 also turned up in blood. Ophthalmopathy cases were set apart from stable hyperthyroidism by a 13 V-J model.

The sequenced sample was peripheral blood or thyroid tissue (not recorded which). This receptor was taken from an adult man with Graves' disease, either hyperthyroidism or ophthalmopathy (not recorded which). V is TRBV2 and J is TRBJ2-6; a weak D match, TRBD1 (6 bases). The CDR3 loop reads CASSPSGGYGANVLTF. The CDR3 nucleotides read TGTGCCAGCAGCCCAAGTGGGGGCTATGGGGCCAACGTCCTGACTTTC.